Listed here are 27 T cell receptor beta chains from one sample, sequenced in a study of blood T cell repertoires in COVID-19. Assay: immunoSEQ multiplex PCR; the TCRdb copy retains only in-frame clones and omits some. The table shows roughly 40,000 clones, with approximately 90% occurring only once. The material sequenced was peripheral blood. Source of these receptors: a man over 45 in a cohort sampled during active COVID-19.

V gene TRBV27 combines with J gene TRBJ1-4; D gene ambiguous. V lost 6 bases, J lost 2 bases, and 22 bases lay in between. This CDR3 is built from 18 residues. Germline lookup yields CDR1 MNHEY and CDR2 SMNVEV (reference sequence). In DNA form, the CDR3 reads TGTGCCAGCAGACCCCTGGGCCCCCTTCGGTCTACTAATGAAAAACTGTTTTTT. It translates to CASRPLGPLRSTNEKLFF. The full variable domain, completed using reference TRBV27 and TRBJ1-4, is EAQVTQNPRYLITVTGKKLTVTCSQNMNHEYMSWYRQDPGLGLRQIYYSMNVEVTDKGDVPEGYKVSRKEKRNFPLILESPSPNQTSLYFCASRPLGPLRSTNEKLFFGSGTQLSVL.

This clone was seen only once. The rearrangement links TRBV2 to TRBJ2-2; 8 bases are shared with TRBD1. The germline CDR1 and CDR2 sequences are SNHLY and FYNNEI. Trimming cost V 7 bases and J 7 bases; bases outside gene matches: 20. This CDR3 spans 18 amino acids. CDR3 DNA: TGTGCCAGCACCTACCTTTCCGGGACAGGAGCCCTCTTCGGGGAGCTGTTTTTT. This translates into CASTYLSGTGALFGELFF.

The CDR3 coding sequence is TGTGCCAGCAGCTTGGATTCCGGACTGGGGTACAAGCAGTACTTC. Translation gives CASSLDSGLGYKQYF. J is TRBJ2-7 and V is TRBV5-6; maybe TRBD2 (5 bases). CDR3 length: 15 amino acids. Trimming took off 0 bases at V and 8 bases at J, with 18 bases between the two ends. Germline V gives CDR1 SGHDT, CDR2 YYEEEE.

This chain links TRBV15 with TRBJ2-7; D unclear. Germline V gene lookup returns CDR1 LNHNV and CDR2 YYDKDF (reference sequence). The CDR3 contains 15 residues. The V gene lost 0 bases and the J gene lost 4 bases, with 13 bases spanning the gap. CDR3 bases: TGTGCCACCAGCAGAGATCCTAGGTTCCCATACGAGCAGTACTTC. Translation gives CATSRDPRFPYEQYF.

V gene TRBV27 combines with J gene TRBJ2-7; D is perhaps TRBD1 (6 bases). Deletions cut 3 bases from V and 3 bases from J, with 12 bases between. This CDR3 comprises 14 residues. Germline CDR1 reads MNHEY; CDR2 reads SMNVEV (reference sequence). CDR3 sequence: CASSFNGQSYEQYF. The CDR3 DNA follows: TGTGCCAGCAGTTTTAATGGACAGAGCTACGAGCAGTACTTC.

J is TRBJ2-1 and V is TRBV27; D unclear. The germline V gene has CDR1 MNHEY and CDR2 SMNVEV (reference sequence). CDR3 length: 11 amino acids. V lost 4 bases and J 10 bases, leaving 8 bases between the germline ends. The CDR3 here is CASSYSREQFF. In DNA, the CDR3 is TGTGCCAGCAGTTACAGCAGAGAGCAGTTCTTC.

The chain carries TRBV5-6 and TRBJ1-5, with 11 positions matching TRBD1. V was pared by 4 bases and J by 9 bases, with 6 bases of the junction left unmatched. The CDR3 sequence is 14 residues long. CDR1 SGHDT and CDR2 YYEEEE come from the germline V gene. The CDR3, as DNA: TGTGCCAGCAGCATAGGACAGGGGGCACGGCCCCAGCATTTT. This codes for CASSIGQGARPQHF.

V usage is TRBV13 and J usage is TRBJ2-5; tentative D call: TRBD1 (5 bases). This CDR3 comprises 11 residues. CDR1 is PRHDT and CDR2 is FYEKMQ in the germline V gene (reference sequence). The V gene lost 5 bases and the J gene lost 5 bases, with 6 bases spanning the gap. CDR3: CASSPGETQYF. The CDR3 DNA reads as TGTGCCAGCAGCCCAGGGGAGACCCAGTACTTC.

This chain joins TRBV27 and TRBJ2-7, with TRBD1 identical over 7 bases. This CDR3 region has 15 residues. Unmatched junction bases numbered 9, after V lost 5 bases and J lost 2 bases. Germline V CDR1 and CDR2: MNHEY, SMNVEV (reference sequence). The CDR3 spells CASSLLGQGAYEQYF. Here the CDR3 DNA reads TGTGCCAGCAGTCTCTTGGGGCAGGGGGCCTACGAGCAGTACTTC.

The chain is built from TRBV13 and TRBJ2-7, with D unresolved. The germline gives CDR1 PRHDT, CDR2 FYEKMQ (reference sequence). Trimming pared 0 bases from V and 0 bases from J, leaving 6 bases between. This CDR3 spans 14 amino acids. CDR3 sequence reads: CASSLGSTSYEQYV. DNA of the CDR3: TGTGCCAGCAGCTTAGGCAGTACCTCCTACGAGCAGTACGTC.

The CDR3 nucleotides read TGCAGTGCTAGTCCCTCCACAGATACGCAGTATTTT. This encodes CSASPSTDTQYF. The rearrangement links TRBV20-1 to TRBJ2-3; D remains unclear. Germline values: CDR1 DFQATT, CDR2 SNEGSKA (reference sequence). CDR3 length: 12 residues. V lost 3 bases and J lost 2, with 6 bases in between.

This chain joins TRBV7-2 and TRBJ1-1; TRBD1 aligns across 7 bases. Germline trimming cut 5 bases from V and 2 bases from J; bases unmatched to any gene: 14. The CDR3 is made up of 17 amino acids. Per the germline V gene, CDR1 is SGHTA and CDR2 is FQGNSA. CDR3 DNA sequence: TGTGCCAGCAGCGAACCAGTGACAGGGCTTCGAAACACTGAAGCTTTCTTT. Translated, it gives CASSEPVTGLRNTEAFF. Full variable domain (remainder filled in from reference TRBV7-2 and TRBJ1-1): GAGVSQSPSNKVTEKGKDVELRCDPISGHTALYWYRQSLGQGLEFLIYFQGNSAPDKSGLPSDRFSAERTGGSVSTLTIQRTQQEDSAVYLCASSEPVTGLRNTEAFFGQGTRLTVV.

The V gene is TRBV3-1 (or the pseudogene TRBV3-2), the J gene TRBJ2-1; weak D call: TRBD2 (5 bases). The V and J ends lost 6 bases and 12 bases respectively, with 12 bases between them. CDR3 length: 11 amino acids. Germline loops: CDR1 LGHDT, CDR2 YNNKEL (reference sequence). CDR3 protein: CASSPAAGQFF. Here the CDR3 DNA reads TGTGCCAGCAGTCCTGCGGCGGGGCAGTTCTTC.

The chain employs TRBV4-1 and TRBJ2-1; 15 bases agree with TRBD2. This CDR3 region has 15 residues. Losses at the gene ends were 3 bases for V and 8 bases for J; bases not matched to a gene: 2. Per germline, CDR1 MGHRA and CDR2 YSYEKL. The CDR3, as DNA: TGCGCCAGCAGCCACGGACTAGCGGGAGGGGATGAGCAGTTCTTC. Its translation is CASSHGLAGGDEQFF.

The CDR3 region is CASSVEVGDYGYTF. CDR3 nucleotide sequence: TGTGCCAGCAGCGTAGAAGTTGGAGACTATGGCTACACCTTC. The rearrangement uses TRBV9 and TRBJ1-2, with unresolved D. The CDR3 has 14 residues. V dropped 0 bases and J dropped 3 bases, with 9 bases sitting between them. Germline CDR1 SGDLS, CDR2 YYNGEE.

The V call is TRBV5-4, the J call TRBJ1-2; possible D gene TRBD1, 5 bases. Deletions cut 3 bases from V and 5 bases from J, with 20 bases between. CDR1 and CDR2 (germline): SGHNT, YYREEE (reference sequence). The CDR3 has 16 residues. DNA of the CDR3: TGTGCCAGCAGCTATTCAGGGTCATTGGGCATTTATGGCTACACCTTC. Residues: CASSYSGSLGIYGYTF. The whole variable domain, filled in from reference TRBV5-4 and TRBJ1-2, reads ETGVTQSPTHLIKTRGQQVTLRCSSQSGHNTVSWYQQALGQGPQFIFQYYREEENGRGNFPPRFSGLQFPNYSSELNVNALELDDSALYLCASSYSGSLGIYGYTFGSGTRLTVV.

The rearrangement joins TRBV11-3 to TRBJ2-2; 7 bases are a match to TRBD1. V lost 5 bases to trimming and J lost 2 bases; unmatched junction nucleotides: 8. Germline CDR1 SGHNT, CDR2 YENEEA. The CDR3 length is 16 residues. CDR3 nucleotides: TGTGCCAGCAGCCAACGGACAGGCGCTAACACCGGGGAGCTGTTTTTT. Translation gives CASSQRTGANTGELFF.

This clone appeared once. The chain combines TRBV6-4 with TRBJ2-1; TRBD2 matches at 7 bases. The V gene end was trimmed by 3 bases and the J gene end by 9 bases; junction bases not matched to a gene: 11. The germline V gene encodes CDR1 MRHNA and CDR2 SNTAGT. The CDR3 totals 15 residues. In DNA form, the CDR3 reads TGTGCCAGCAGTGAAGTAGCGGGTGAGTCCCCTGAGCAGTTCTTC. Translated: CASSEVAGESPEQFF.

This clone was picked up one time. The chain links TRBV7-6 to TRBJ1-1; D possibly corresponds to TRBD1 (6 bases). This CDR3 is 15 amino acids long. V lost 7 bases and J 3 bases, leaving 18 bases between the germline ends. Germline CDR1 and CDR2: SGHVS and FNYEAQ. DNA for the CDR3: TGTGCCAGCACCCTCTTTTTAGGGGGTGACACTGAAGCTTTCTTT. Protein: CASTLFLGGDTEAFF.

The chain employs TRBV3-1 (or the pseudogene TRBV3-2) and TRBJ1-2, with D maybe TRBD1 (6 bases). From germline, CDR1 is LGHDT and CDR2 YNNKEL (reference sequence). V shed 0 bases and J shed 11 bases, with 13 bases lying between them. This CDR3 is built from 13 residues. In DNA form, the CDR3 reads TGTGCCAGCAGCCAAGAGGGAACAGGGCAGTACACCTTC. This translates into CASSQEGTGQYTF.

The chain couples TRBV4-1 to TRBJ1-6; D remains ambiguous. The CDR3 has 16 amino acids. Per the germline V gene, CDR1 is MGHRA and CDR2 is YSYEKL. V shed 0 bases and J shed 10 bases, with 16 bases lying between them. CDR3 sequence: CASSQDLWGGRSPLHF. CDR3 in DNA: TGCGCCAGCAGCCAAGACCTCTGGGGAGGTCGATCACCCCTCCACTTT.

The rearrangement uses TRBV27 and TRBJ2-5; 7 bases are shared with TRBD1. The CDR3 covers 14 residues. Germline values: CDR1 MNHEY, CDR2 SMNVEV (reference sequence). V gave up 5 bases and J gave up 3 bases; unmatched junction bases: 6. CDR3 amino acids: CASSITGVEETQYF. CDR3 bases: TGTGCCAGCAGTATAACAGGGGTTGAAGAGACCCAGTACTTC.

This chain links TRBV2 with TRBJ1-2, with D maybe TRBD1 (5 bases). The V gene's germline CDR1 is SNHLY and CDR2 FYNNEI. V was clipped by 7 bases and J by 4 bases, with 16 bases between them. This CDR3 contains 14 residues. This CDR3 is CASNLGVGFYGYTF. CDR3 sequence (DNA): TGTGCCAGCAACCTAGGGGTAGGGTTCTATGGCTACACCTTC.

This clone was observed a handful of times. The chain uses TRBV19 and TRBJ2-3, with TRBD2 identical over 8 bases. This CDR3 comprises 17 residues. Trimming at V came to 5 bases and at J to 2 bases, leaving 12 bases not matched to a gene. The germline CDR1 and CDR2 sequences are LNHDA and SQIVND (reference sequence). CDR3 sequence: CASSHPWSGSLTDTQYF. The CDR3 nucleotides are TGTGCCAGTAGTCACCCGTGGAGCGGGAGCCTCACAGATACGCAGTATTTT.

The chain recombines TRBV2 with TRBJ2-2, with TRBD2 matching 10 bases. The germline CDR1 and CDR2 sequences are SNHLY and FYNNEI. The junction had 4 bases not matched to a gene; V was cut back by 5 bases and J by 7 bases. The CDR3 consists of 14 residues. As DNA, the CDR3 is TGTGCCAGCAGTACCGGGACTAGCGACGGGGAGCTGTTTTTT. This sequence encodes CASSTGTSDGELFF.

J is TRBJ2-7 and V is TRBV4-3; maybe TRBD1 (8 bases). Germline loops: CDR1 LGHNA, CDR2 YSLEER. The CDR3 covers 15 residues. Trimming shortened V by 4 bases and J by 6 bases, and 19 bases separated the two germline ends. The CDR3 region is CASSLYRGGGGEQYF. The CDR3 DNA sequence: TGCGCCAGCAGCCTATACAGGGGGGGCGGGGGCGAGCAGTACTTC.

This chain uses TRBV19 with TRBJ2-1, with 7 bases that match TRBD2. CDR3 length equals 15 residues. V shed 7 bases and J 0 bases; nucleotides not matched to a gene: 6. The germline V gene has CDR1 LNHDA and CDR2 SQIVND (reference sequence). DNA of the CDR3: TGTGCCAGTACCGAGGGGACTACCTCCTACAATGAGCAGTTCTTC. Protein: CASTEGTTSYNEQFF.